Presented here are 29 T cell receptor beta chains from one specimen sequenced in a study of blood T cell repertoires in COVID-19. Repertoires were generated with immunoSEQ multiplex PCR, while TCRdb's copy carries only in-frame clones and drops some. This sample yields 270,000 or so clones, of which approximately 84% are seen a single time; approximately 9% belongs to the top ten. Sequenced sample: peripheral blood. These receptors came from a human donor in a cohort sampled during active COVID-19.

The rearrangement links TRBV2 to TRBJ1-2, with D possibly being TRBD1 (6 bases). The germline V gene has CDR1 SNHLY and CDR2 FYNNEI. This CDR3 has 13 amino acids. V was trimmed by 5 bases and J by 4 bases, leaving 11 bases between them. CDR3 DNA sequence: TGTGCCAGCAGTACAGGGTTATCCTATGGCTACACCTTC. The encoded protein is CASSTGLSYGYTF.

In this sample, this clone turned up a few times. V gene TRBV24-1 combines with J gene TRBJ1-2; D ambiguous. CDR1 and CDR2 (germline): KGHDR, SFDVKD. This CDR3 contains 12 residues. V lost 5 bases and J lost 4, with 7 bases in between. CDR3 nucleotide sequence: TGTGCCACCAGTGCAGGTTCCTATGGCTACACCTTC. Translated, it gives CATSAGSYGYTF.

The V gene is TRBV28, the J gene TRBJ1-5; TRBD1 might be the D (6 bases). The CDR3 extends over 15 amino acids. Germline V gives CDR1 MDHEN, CDR2 SYDVKM. V was pared by 1 base and J by 2 bases, with 9 bases between. CDR3 amino acids: CASSLSAGGNQPQHF. In nucleotides, the CDR3 is TGTGCCAGCAGTTTATCGGCAGGGGGCAATCAGCCCCAGCATTTT.

This clone was seen only a few times. The chain joins TRBV12-3 or TRBV12-4 to TRBJ1-3, with D unresolved. The V and J ends lost 6 bases and 1 base respectively, with 4 bases between them. CDR3 length equals 12 residues. CDR3 bases: TGTGCCAGCAGGACTTCTGGAAACACCATATATTTT. The encoded protein is CASRTSGNTIYF.

This clone has just one count. This rearrangement joins TRBV19 to TRBJ2-5; 7 nucleotides align to TRBD2. V shed 7 bases, J shed 3 bases, and the junction held 5 bases outside the gene matches. CDR1 and CDR2 from the germline V gene are LNHDA and SQIVND (reference sequence). This CDR3 region has 13 residues. CDR3 sequence reads: CASTAGDKETQYF. The CDR3, as DNA: TGTGCCAGTACGGCGGGGGATAAAGAGACCCAGTACTTC.

The chain uses TRBV27 and TRBJ2-2, with D possibly matching TRBD1 (5 bases). This CDR3 is 14 amino acids long. The V end was cut by 8 bases, the J end by 7 bases, with 17 bases between. Germline CDR1 is MNHEY and CDR2 is SMNVEV (reference sequence). CDR3 region: CASGNQGYNGELFF. For the CDR3, the DNA is TGTGCCAGCGGCAACCAGGGATATAACGGGGAGCTGTTTTTT.

The gene calls are TRBV5-4 and TRBJ2-3, with D possibly matching TRBD1 (5 bases). Per germline, CDR1 SGHNT and CDR2 YYREEE (reference sequence). V was trimmed by 1 base and J by 5 bases, leaving 14 bases between them. The CDR3 consists of 15 residues. The CDR3 here is CASSLRVRGGDTQYF. CDR3 DNA: TGTGCCAGCAGCTTGCGCGTTAGGGGCGGAGATACGCAGTATTTT.

The chain has TRBV24-1 and TRBJ1-3; 8 bases fit TRBD1. Germline-derived CDR1 and CDR2 are KGHDR and SFDVKD. Germline trimming cut 3 bases from V and 0 bases from J; bases unmatched to any gene: 3. CDR3 size: 16 residues. This CDR3 reads CATSDPGGISGNTIYF. The CDR3 nucleotides are TGTGCCACCAGTGATCCAGGGGGCATCTCTGGAAACACCATATATTTT.

This chain connects TRBV18 to TRBJ2-7; TRBD2 matches 14 bases. With V trimmed by 4 bases and J by 12 bases, 8 bases remained unmatched. Germline CDR1 KGHSH, CDR2 LQKENI. The CDR3 is 14 residues long. CDR3 nucleotides: TGTGCCAGCTCACACGGGACTAGCGGGGGAATCATGTACTTC. It is translated as CASSHGTSGGIMYF.

J is TRBJ2-7 and V is TRBV7-8; no reliable D call. V was cut by 1 base and J by 6 bases, with 4 bases left in between. The CDR3 contains 11 residues. Looked up from germline, CDR1 is SGHVS and CDR2 is FQNEAQ. This CDR3 reads CASSLGREQYF. The DNA of the CDR3 is TGTGCCAGCAGCTTAGGTCGCGAGCAGTACTTC.

This chain connects TRBV7-9 to TRBJ2-2; TRBD2 matches 8 bases. The CDR3 sequence is 18 residues long. With V trimmed by 2 bases and J by 5 bases, 13 bases remained unmatched. Germline CDR1 and CDR2: SEHNR and FQNEAQ (reference sequence). The CDR3 spells CASSLRRTGGEKTGELFF. The CDR3 bases are TGTGCCAGCAGCTTAAGAAGAACGGGAGGGGAAAAGACCGGGGAGCTGTTTTTT.

This clone has only one observation. The rearrangement joins TRBV18 to TRBJ2-3; 11 positions agree with TRBD1. V lost 5 bases and J lost 4; bases outside the gene matches: 2. CDR3 size: 14 residues. Germline CDR1 is KGHSH and CDR2 is LQKENI. The CDR3 is CASSSGQGADTQYF. The DNA of the CDR3 is TGTGCCAGCTCATCGGGACAGGGGGCAGATACGCAGTATTTT. Complete variable domain (other parts from reference TRBV18 and TRBJ2-3): NAGVMQNPRHLVRRRGQEARLRCSPMKGHSHVYWYRQLPEEGLKFMVYLQKENIIDESGMPKERFSAEFPKEGPSILRIQQVVRGDSAAYFCASSSGQGADTQYFGPGTRLTVL.

V gene TRBV11-2 combines with J gene TRBJ2-7, with 7 nucleotides matching TRBD1. CDR1 and CDR2 (germline): SGHAT, FQNNGV. This CDR3 has 15 amino acids. The V segment lost 1 base and the J segment 0 bases; nucleotides outside the gene matches: 3. The CDR3 loop is CASSLVGTASYEQYF. In DNA form, the CDR3 reads TGTGCCAGCAGCTTAGTCGGGACAGCCTCCTACGAGCAGTACTTC.

The rearrangement uses TRBV6-5 and TRBJ2-1, with TRBD2 matching over 16 bases. With V trimmed by 6 bases and J by 15 bases, 8 bases remained unmatched. The CDR3 runs to 14 residues. Germline V gives CDR1 MNHEY, CDR2 SVGAGI. The CDR3 spells CASRPGLAGGPTFF. For the CDR3, the DNA is TGTGCCAGCAGGCCGGGACTAGCGGGAGGGCCGACGTTCTTC.

In this sample, this clone turned up once. The rearrangement links TRBV5-1 to TRBJ2-7; maybe TRBD1 (5 bases). Trimming removed 4 bases from V and 0 bases from J, with 14 bases in between. The CDR3 is 15 amino acids. The germline CDR1 and CDR2 sequences are SGHRS and YFSETQ. The CDR3 nucleotides are TGCGCCAGCAGCCCGTCGGTCCAGGGCTCCTACGAGCAGTACTTC. Its translation is CASSPSVQGSYEQYF.

This clone has only one observation. This sequence joins TRBV25-1 and TRBJ1-6, with D possibly TRBD1 on 5 matching bases. CDR3 length: 14 amino acids. Trimming took off 2 bases at V and 13 bases at J, with 15 bases between the two ends. Germline V gene lookup returns CDR1 MGHDK and CDR2 SYGVNS. The chain's CDR3 is CASSERGGGSPLHF. CDR3 DNA sequence: TGTGCCAGCAGTGAACGCGGGGGAGGTAGCCCCCTCCACTTT.

Comment on this clone: Different DNA sequences within this sample yield the same CDR3. The gene calls are TRBV6-5 and TRBJ1-1; maybe TRBD1 (5 bases). The V end lost 6 bases, the J end lost 4 bases, and 6 bases lay between the germline ends. The CDR3 is 11 amino acids. Germline CDR1 and CDR2: MNHEY and SVGAGI. CDR3 sequence (DNA): TGTGCCAGCAGCCAGGGCACTGAAGCTTTCTTT. Translation gives CASSQGTEAFF.

This chain connects TRBV3-1 (or the pseudogene TRBV3-2) to TRBJ2-1; 11 bases align to TRBD2. The CDR3 has 16 amino acids. The V and J ends lost 3 bases and 6 bases, in that order; junction bases with no gene match: 7. CDR1 is LGHDT and CDR2 is YNNKEL in the germline V gene (reference sequence). The DNA for the CDR3 is TGTGCCAGCAGCCACTTAGCGGGAGGGTCGGCCAATGAGCAGTTCTTC. This sequence encodes CASSHLAGGSANEQFF.

Ten or more counts support this clone. The CDR3 is CASSLSTALEAFF. The CDR3 DNA reads TGTGCCAGTAGTCTTTCTACCGCGCTGGAAGCTTTCTTT. The chain has TRBV19 and TRBJ1-1; D remains ambiguous. CDR1 LNHDA and CDR2 SQIVND come from the germline V gene (reference sequence). V was pared by 5 bases and J by 8 bases, with 15 bases between. This CDR3 region has 13 residues.

The chain recombines TRBV11-2 with TRBJ2-7; 11 nucleotides agree with TRBD1. Germline CDR1 SGHAT, CDR2 FQNNGV. The CDR3 loop spans 15 amino acids. J lost 8 bases, V lost 5 bases, and 11 bases had no gene match. The CDR3 nucleotides read TGTGCCAGCAGCCTTCTTGGGACAGGGGGATTCCAGCAGTACTTC. Translation gives CASSLLGTGGFQQYF.

This clone was detected only a few times. The chain has TRBV28 and TRBJ2-5, with 12 bases fitting TRBD2. J was trimmed by 2 bases and V by 2 bases; bases with no gene match: 6. The length of the CDR3 is 17 residues. Germline CDR1 reads MDHEN; CDR2 reads SYDVKM. CDR3 nucleotides: TGTGCCAGCAGTTTACAGGGACTAGCGGGCGAACAAGAGACCCAGTACTTC. It translates to CASSLQGLAGEQETQYF. The full variable domain, its missing parts supplied by reference TRBV28 and TRBJ2-5, is DVKVTQSSRYLVKRTGEKVFLECVQDMDHENMFWYRQDPGLGLRLIYFSYDVKMKEKGDIPEGYSVSREKKERFSLILESASTNQTSMYLCASSLQGLAGEQETQYFGPGTRLLVL.

This chain links TRBV6-6 with TRBJ2-2, with TRBD2 matching 10 bases. The CDR3 has 16 residues. The germline V gene encodes CDR1 MNHNY and CDR2 SVGAGI (reference sequence). Trimming took 4 bases from V and 1 from J; bases not matched to a gene: 3. CDR3 sequence reads: CASSFQRGGNTGELFF. For the CDR3, the DNA is TGTGCCAGCAGTTTTCAGCGGGGGGGGAACACCGGGGAGCTGTTTTTT.

This chain joins TRBV6-5 and TRBJ1-1, with D unclear. Per germline, CDR1 MNHEY and CDR2 SVGAGI. Between the trimmed V and J ends, which lost 7 bases and 1 base, there was a span of 13 bases. The CDR3 covers 14 residues. CDR3 in DNA: TGTGCCAGCAAGGAGTCACGTGCGAACACTGAAGCTTTCTTT. It specifies CASKESRANTEAFF.

This clone was seen just once. This rearrangement joins TRBV19 to TRBJ2-1, with D perhaps TRBD2 (5 bases). Germline assignment: CDR1 LNHDA and CDR2 SQIVND (reference sequence). The V gene lost 4 bases and the J gene lost 1 base, with 14 bases spanning the gap. The CDR3 spans 16 residues. CDR3 in DNA: TGTGCCAGTAGTAGCTCCGGCGGGTTGTCCTACAATGAGCAGTTCTTC. This translates into CASSSSGGLSYNEQFF.

The chain employs TRBV10-3 and TRBJ1-6; D unresolved. Trimming removed 0 bases from V and 7 bases from J, with 10 bases in between. The CDR3 has 15 amino acids. Per the germline V gene, CDR1 is ENHRY and CDR2 is SYGVKD. The CDR3 sequence: CAISESIPENSPLHF. Here the CDR3 DNA reads TGTGCCATCAGTGAGTCGATCCCGGAGAATTCACCCCTCCACTTT.

The V call is TRBV28, the J call TRBJ2-1; D is possibly TRBD2 (6 bases). Germline CDR1 reads MDHEN; CDR2 reads SYDVKM. The V and J ends lost 8 bases and 10 bases respectively, with 12 bases between them. The CDR3 consists of 11 residues. DNA for the CDR3: TGTGCCAGCGCTAGCGTCGGCGAGCAGTTCTTC. This translates into CASASVGEQFF.

The chain carries TRBV6-6 and TRBJ2-3; 7 bases fit TRBD2. The CDR3 is made up of 14 amino acids. V gave up 2 bases and J gave up 2 bases; unmatched junction bases: 1. The germline V gene has CDR1 MNHNY and CDR2 SVGAGI (reference sequence). As DNA, the CDR3 is TGTGCCAGCAGTTACCTAGCGGCCACAGATACGCAGTATTTT. Its protein product is CASSYLAATDTQYF.

The chain is built from TRBV5-1 and TRBJ2-2; TRBD1 might be the D (5 bases). CDR3 length: 16 residues. Looked up from germline, CDR1 is SGHRS and CDR2 is YFSETQ. The V end lost 4 bases, the J end lost 1 base, and 14 bases lay between the germline ends. CDR3: CASSLTGAWNTGELFF. The DNA for the CDR3 is TGCGCCAGCAGCCTCACAGGAGCCTGGAACACCGGGGAGCTGTTTTTT.

The genes are TRBV5-4 and TRBJ2-6, with 8 bases lining up with TRBD1. V lost 4 bases to trimming and J lost 4 bases; unmatched junction nucleotides: 13. The V gene's germline CDR1 is SGHNT and CDR2 YYREEE (reference sequence). There are 18 residues in the CDR3. The CDR3 loop reads CASSLLSQGALGANVLTF. In DNA form, the CDR3 reads TGTGCCAGCAGCCTCTTATCCCAGGGGGCGCTCGGGGCCAACGTCCTGACTTTC.